The 29 T cell receptor beta chains in this list originate from one sample, sequenced in a study of blood T cell repertoires in COVID-19. The assay was immunoSEQ multiplex PCR, and TCRdb's table has in-frame clones only and misses some. This sample has about 100,000 clones, with about 77% found just once. The sample was peripheral blood. The source of these receptors is a woman in her 70s with acute or convalescent COVID-19.

This clone was recorded only once. The chain links TRBV6-2 or TRBV6-3 to TRBJ2-7, with D possibly TRBD1 on 5 matching bases. The V gene lost 5 bases and the J gene lost 6 bases, with 17 bases spanning the gap. The CDR3 has 14 residues. The germline gives CDR1 MNHEY, CDR2 SVGEGT. The CDR3 region is CASSGQGLRGEQYV. The CDR3 bases are TGTGCCAGCAGTGGCCAGGGTCTTAGGGGCGAGCAGTACGTC.

This chain joins TRBV7-2 and TRBJ1-5, with 8 nucleotides matching TRBD1. The trim removed 6 bases at V and 5 bases at J, leaving 9 bases unmatched. The CDR3 is 15 residues long. Germline lookup yields CDR1 SGHTA and CDR2 FQGNSA. The DNA of the CDR3 is TGTGCCAGCAGTAAAGATCCAGGGGGCGATCAGCCCCAGCATTTT. Amino acids: CASSKDPGGDQPQHF. Together with reference TRBV7-2 and TRBJ1-5, the CDR3 gives the full variable domain: GAGVSQSPSNKVTEKGKDVELRCDPISGHTALYWYRQSLGQGLEFLIYFQGNSAPDKSGLPSDRFSAERTGGSVSTLTIQRTQQEDSAVYLCASSKDPGGDQPQHFGDGTRLSIL.

This chain uses TRBV6-6 with TRBJ2-2, with TRBD1 matching over 7 bases. Unmatched junction bases numbered 2, after V lost 8 bases and J lost 5 bases. This CDR3 is built from 12 residues. CDR1 is MNHNY and CDR2 is SVGAGI in the germline V gene (reference sequence). The CDR3 region has the DNA TGTGCCAGCGACAGGGAAACCGGGGAGCTGTTTTTT. This encodes CASDRETGELFF.

The V gene is TRBV2, the J gene TRBJ2-5, with TRBD1 identical over 7 bases. The germline gives CDR1 SNHLY, CDR2 FYNNEI. The CDR3 is made up of 14 amino acids. The trim removed 6 bases at V and 1 base at J, leaving 5 bases unmatched. The DNA for the CDR3 is TGTGCCAGCAGGTCCGGGACAGCCCAAGAGACCCAGTACTTC. This gives the protein CASRSGTAQETQYF.

This chain joins TRBV29-1 and TRBJ1-4, with a tentative D call TRBD1 (6 bases). This CDR3 has 11 amino acids. CDR1 is SQVTM, CDR2 ANQGSEA, per germline. Deletions cut 1 base from V and 10 bases from J, with 7 bases between. CDR3 region: CSVEAGAKLFF. The CDR3 DNA reads TGCAGCGTTGAAGCAGGGGCAAAACTGTTTTTT.

This clone occurred a few times. This sequence joins TRBV3-1 (or the pseudogene TRBV3-2) and TRBJ1-1; tentative D call: TRBD1 (5 bases). Per germline, CDR1 LGHDT and CDR2 YNNKEL (reference sequence). The CDR3 contains 14 residues. V gave up 1 base and J gave up 3 bases, with 9 bases separating them. The CDR3 coding sequence is TGTGCCAGCAGCCAAGCAGGGCTTCACACTGAAGCTTTCTTT. Protein sequence: CASSQAGLHTEAFF.

This clone was observed a single time. The chain carries TRBV5-6 and TRBJ1-5; tentatively, D is TRBD1 (6 bases). The CDR3 extends over 17 amino acids. CDR1 SGHDT and CDR2 YYEEEE come from the germline V gene. V lost 4 bases and J lost 3, with 20 bases in between. The CDR3 reads CASSLGGDWTDNQPQHF. As DNA, the CDR3 is TGTGCCAGCAGCCTTGGGGGCGACTGGACAGACAATCAGCCCCAGCATTTT.

V usage is TRBV28 and J usage is TRBJ1-1; 12 bases are a match to TRBD1. Trimming at V came to 2 bases and at J to 10 bases, leaving 5 bases not matched to a gene. The length of the CDR3 is 14 residues. CDR1 and CDR2 from the germline V gene are MDHEN and SYDVKM. The CDR3 DNA reads TGTGCCAGCAGTTTAGGGACAGGGGGCGCAGGAGCTTTCTTT. This encodes CASSLGTGGAGAFF.

The chain uses TRBV6-2 or TRBV6-3 and TRBJ2-2, with 11 bases matching TRBD1. J lost 7 bases, V lost 6 bases, and 7 bases had no gene match. CDR1 and CDR2 (germline): MNHEY, SVGEGT. This CDR3 is built from 15 residues. CDR3 coding DNA: TGTGCCAGCAGCTCGGGACAGGGGGGTAGCGGGGAGCTGTTTTTT. Encoded protein: CASSSGQGGSGELFF.

The chain has TRBV6-6 and TRBJ2-6; TRBD1 agrees at 7 bases. Unmatched junction bases numbered 5, after V lost 6 bases and J lost 0 bases. The CDR3 consists of 16 residues. Germline CDR1 reads MNHNY; CDR2 reads SVGAGI (reference sequence). This chain's CDR3 is CASSFDRDSGANVLTF. CDR3 DNA sequence: TGTGCCAGCAGCTTTGACAGGGACTCTGGGGCCAACGTCCTGACTTTC.

The gene calls are TRBV25-1 and TRBJ1-1, with D possibly TRBD1 on 5 matching bases. This CDR3 comprises 13 residues. Germline V gene sequence: CDR1 MGHDK, CDR2 SYGVNS. The V gene lost 0 bases and the J gene lost 7 bases, with 9 bases spanning the gap. CDR3 in DNA: TGTGCCAGCAGTGAATACGCAGGGAATGAAGCTTTCTTT. Translated, it gives CASSEYAGNEAFF.

The chain links TRBV4-1 to TRBJ2-7; 10 bases are a match to TRBD2. The CDR3 extends over 17 amino acids. The junction had 8 bases not matched to a gene; V was cut back by 0 bases and J by 3 bases. Germline V gene sequence: CDR1 MGHRA, CDR2 YSYEKL. The CDR3 here is CASSQDQSSGGLYEQYF. The CDR3 DNA follows: TGCGCCAGCAGCCAAGATCAATCTAGCGGGGGCCTCTACGAGCAGTACTTC.

The chain uses TRBV27 and TRBJ2-3; unclear D gene. This CDR3 is built from 11 residues. CDR1 and CDR2 from the germline V gene are MNHEY and SMNVEV (reference sequence). The V end lost 10 bases, the J end lost 5 bases, and 10 bases lay between the germline ends. CDR3 nucleotide sequence: TGTGCCACCGAGATATTAGATACGCAGTATTTT. It encodes CATEILDTQYF.

This chain connects TRBV30 to TRBJ1-2; D might be TRBD1 (6 bases). From germline, CDR1 is GTSNPN and CDR2 SVGIG (reference sequence). There are 14 residues in the CDR3. Trimming pared 2 bases from V and 1 base from J, leaving 11 bases between. CDR3: CAWSTGGFNYGYTF. The DNA of the CDR3 is TGTGCCTGGAGTACTGGGGGCTTTAACTATGGCTACACCTTC.

This clone was counted a few times. The chain employs TRBV3-1 (or the pseudogene TRBV3-2) and TRBJ2-6; D not certain. V shed 6 bases and J shed 2 bases, with 8 bases lying between them. From germline, CDR1 is LGHDT and CDR2 YNNKEL (reference sequence). There are 14 residues in the CDR3. Here the CDR3 reads CASSQTPGANVLTF. Here the CDR3 DNA reads TGTGCCAGCAGTCAGACACCTGGGGCCAACGTCCTGACTTTC.

The J gene is TRBJ1-4, the V gene TRBV13; 10 positions match TRBD1. CDR1 PRHDT and CDR2 FYEKMQ come from the germline V gene (reference sequence). After removal of 5 bases from V and 8 bases from J, the junction contained 17 bases not matched to a gene. The CDR3 loop spans 18 amino acids. CDR3 DNA sequence: TGTGCCAGCAGCACAGGGACAGGGGAGTTCTTGGAAGAAGAAAAACTGTTTTTT. The encoded protein is CASSTGTGEFLEEEKLFF. The variable domain in full, with the rest retrieved from reference TRBV13 and TRBJ1-4, is AAGVIQSPRHLIKEKRETATLKCYPIPRHDTVYWYQQGPGQDPQFLISFYEKMQSDKGSIPDRFSAQQFSDYHSELNMSSLELGDSALYFCASSTGTGEFLEEEKLFFGSGTQLSVL.

J is TRBJ2-3 and V is TRBV5-1; TRBD2 aligns across 12 bases. Trimming removed 1 base from V and 5 bases from J; junction bases left unmatched: 5. Germline V gives CDR1 SGHRS, CDR2 YFSETQ. This CDR3 is built from 16 residues. The DNA for the CDR3 is TGCGCCAGCAGCTTGCCGCTAGCGGGGGGGGGAGATACGCAGTATTTT. Translated: CASSLPLAGGGDTQYF.

This clone was observed a handful of times. CDR3: CSGESGNTIYF. DNA for the CDR3: TGCAGCGGGGAGTCTGGAAACACCATATATTTT. This sequence joins TRBV29-1 and TRBJ1-3; D unresolved. There are 11 residues in the CDR3. The germline V gene encodes CDR1 SQVTM and CDR2 ANQGSEA. Trimming took 7 bases from V and 1 from J, leaving 5 bases between them.

In its sample, this clone was seen once. For the CDR3, the DNA is TGTGCCAGTAGGGACAGGGTGGAAGCTAATGAAAAACTGTTTTTT. Encoded protein: CASRDRVEANEKLFF. This sequence joins TRBV19 and TRBJ1-4, with TRBD1 matching 8 bases. Losses at the gene ends were 6 bases for V and 3 bases for J; bases not matched to a gene: 6. CDR1 is LNHDA, CDR2 SQIVND, per germline (reference sequence). CDR3 length: 15 amino acids.

V is TRBV7-3 and J is TRBJ2-2; TRBD2 matches at 8 bases. The germline V gene encodes CDR1 SGHTA and CDR2 FQGTGA. The CDR3 extends over 15 amino acids. V gave up 5 bases and J gave up 3 bases; unmatched junction bases: 5. The CDR3 protein is CASSPSGGDTGELFF. In nucleotides, the CDR3 is TGTGCCAGCAGCCCCTCCGGGGGGGACACCGGGGAGCTGTTTTTT.

The chain combines TRBV5-6 with TRBJ1-3; no firm D call. The V end was cut by 0 bases, the J end by 4 bases, with 8 bases between. There are 14 residues in the CDR3. Per germline, CDR1 SGHDT and CDR2 YYEEEE. CDR3: CASSLVAQGNTIYF. DNA of the CDR3: TGTGCCAGCAGCTTGGTAGCCCAGGGAAACACCATATATTTT.

The gene calls are TRBV5-6 and TRBJ1-1; D is possibly TRBD1 (6 bases). The V gene's germline CDR1 is SGHDT and CDR2 YYEEEE. Trimming took off 2 bases at V and 2 bases at J, with 13 bases between the two ends. The CDR3 extends over 15 amino acids. CDR3 loop: CASSLIATGNTEAFF. DNA for the CDR3: TGTGCCAGCAGCTTAATAGCGACAGGAAACACTGAAGCTTTCTTT.

This chain joins TRBV7-9 and TRBJ2-3, with 11 bases matching TRBD2. V lost 0 bases and J lost 2; bases outside the gene matches: 10. The CDR3 length is 19 residues. Germline-derived CDR1 and CDR2 are SEHNR and FQNEAQ (reference sequence). The CDR3 reads CASSLAFGTSGPATDTQYF. CDR3 bases: TGTGCCAGCAGCTTAGCTTTTGGGACTAGCGGACCCGCCACAGATACGCAGTATTTT.

The rearrangement links TRBV9 to TRBJ1-1; 7 bases are a match to TRBD1. The trim removed 2 bases at V and 4 bases at J, leaving 2 bases unmatched. The CDR3 spans 13 residues. Germline V gene sequence: CDR1 SGDLS, CDR2 YYNGEE. This CDR3 is CASSVQGGTEAFF. The CDR3 region has the DNA TGTGCCAGCAGCGTGCAGGGGGGCACTGAAGCTTTCTTT. Supplemented by reference TRBV9 and TRBJ1-1, the full variable domain reads DSGVTQTPKHLITATGQRVTLRCSPRSGDLSVYWYQQSLDQGLQFLIQYYNGEERAKGNILERFSAQQFPDLHSELNLSSLELGDSALYFCASSVQGGTEAFFGQGTRLTVV.

J is TRBJ1-2 and V is TRBV28; 9 nucleotides agree with TRBD1. The CDR3 totals 18 residues. The V gene end was trimmed by 6 bases and the J gene end by 5 bases; junction bases not matched to a gene: 19. CDR1 is MDHEN, CDR2 SYDVKM, per germline. CDR3 DNA: TGTGCCAGCAGCAATCCCGGGACAGGGACCTTTCGAGAGTATGGCTACACCTTC. Protein product: CASSNPGTGTFREYGYTF.

The J gene is TRBJ2-2, the V gene TRBV6-2 or TRBV6-3; TRBD1 matches 12 bases. Looked up from germline, CDR1 is MNHEY and CDR2 is SVGEGT. CDR3 length: 20 amino acids. Trimming cost V 2 bases and J 1 base; bases outside gene matches: 11. The chain's CDR3 is CASSYPRGQGALRNTGELFF. The CDR3 DNA is TGTGCCAGCAGTTACCCGAGGGGACAGGGGGCGCTTAGGAACACCGGGGAGCTGTTTTTT.

The V and J genes are TRBV27 and TRBJ1-5; D uncertain. The CDR3 consists of 14 residues. V was cut by 4 bases and J by 3 bases, with 10 bases left in between. Germline V gene sequence: CDR1 MNHEY, CDR2 SMNVEV (reference sequence). In DNA form, the CDR3 reads TGTGCCAGCAGTTCATGGTCACTCAATCAGCCCCAGCATTTT. Translation: CASSSWSLNQPQHF.

V gene TRBV5-1 combines with J gene TRBJ1-5; a weak D match, TRBD1 (6 bases). This CDR3 is 15 amino acids long. Germline CDR1 reads SGHRS; CDR2 reads YFSETQ. V lost 4 bases and J lost 3, with 14 bases in between. CDR3 amino acids: CASSASGDSNQPQHF. As DNA, the CDR3 is TGCGCCAGCAGCGCCTCAGGGGATTCCAATCAGCCCCAGCATTTT.

V and J are TRBV4-2 and TRBJ1-4; 8 bases align to TRBD1. J was trimmed by 7 bases and V by 0 bases; bases with no gene match: 4. The CDR3 totals 15 residues. CDR1 LGHNA and CDR2 YNFKEQ come from the germline V gene. The CDR3 is CASSQETGEREKLFF. CDR3 nucleotides: TGTGCCAGCAGCCAAGAGACAGGGGAACGTGAAAAACTGTTTTTT.